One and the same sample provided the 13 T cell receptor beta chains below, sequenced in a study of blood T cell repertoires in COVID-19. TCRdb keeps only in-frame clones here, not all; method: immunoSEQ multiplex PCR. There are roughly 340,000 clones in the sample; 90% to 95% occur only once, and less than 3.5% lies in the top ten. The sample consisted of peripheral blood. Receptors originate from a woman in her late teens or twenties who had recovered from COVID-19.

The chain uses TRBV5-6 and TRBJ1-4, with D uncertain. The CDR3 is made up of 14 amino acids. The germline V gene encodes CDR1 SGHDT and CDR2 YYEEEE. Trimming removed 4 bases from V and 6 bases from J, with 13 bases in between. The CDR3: CASSRSGWDEKLFF. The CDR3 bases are TGTGCCAGCAGCCGGTCGGGTTGGGATGAAAAACTGTTTTTT.

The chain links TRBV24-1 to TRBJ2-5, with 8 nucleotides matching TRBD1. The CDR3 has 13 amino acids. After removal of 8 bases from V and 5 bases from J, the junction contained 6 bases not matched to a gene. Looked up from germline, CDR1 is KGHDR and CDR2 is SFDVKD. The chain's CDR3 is CATNSRGQETQYF. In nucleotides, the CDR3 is TGTGCCACCAACAGCAGGGGGCAGGAGACCCAGTACTTC.

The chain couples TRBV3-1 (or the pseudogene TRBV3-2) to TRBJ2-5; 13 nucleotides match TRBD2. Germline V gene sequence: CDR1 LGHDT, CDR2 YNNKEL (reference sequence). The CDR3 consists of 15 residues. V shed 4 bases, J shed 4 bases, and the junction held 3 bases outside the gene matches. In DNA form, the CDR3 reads TGTGCCAGCAGCCTCGGACTAGCGGGAGCAGAGACCCAGTACTTC. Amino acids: CASSLGLAGAETQYF.

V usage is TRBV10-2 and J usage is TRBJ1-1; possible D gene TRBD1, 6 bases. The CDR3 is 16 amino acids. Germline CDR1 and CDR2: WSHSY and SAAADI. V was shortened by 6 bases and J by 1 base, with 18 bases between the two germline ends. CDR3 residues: CASSPTGIGGNTEAFF. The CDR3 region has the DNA TGCGCCAGCAGCCCGACAGGAATAGGCGGGAACACTGAAGCTTTCTTT.

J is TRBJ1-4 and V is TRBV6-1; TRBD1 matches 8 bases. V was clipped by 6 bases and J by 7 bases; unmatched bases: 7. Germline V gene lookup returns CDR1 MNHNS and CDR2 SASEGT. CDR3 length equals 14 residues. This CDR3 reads CASRWDRIIEKLFF. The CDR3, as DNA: TGTGCCAGCAGGTGGGACAGGATTATTGAAAAACTGTTTTTT.

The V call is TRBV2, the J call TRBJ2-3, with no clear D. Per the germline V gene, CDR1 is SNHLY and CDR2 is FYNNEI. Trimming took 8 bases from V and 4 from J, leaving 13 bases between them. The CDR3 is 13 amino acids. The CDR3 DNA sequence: TGTGCCAGCGGTCCACTACGGGCAGATACGCAGTATTTT. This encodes CASGPLRADTQYF.

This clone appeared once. The CDR3 nucleotides are TGTGCCAGCAGTTACTCGCTCCTGGGAAAGGGGTATGGCTACACCTTC. Its translation: CASSYSLLGKGYGYTF. V usage is TRBV6-5 and J usage is TRBJ1-2, with a weak D call TRBD1 (5 bases). Between the trimmed V and J ends, which lost 0 bases and 5 bases, there was a span of 16 bases. Germline values: CDR1 MNHEY, CDR2 SVGAGI. The CDR3 consists of 16 residues.

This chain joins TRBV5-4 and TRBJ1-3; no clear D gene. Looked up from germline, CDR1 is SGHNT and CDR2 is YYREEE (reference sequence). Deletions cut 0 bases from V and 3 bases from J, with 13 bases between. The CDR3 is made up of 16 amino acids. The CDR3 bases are TGTGCCAGCAGCTTGGATCGGGAGGCACTTGGAAACACCATATATTTT. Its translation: CASSLDREALGNTIYF.

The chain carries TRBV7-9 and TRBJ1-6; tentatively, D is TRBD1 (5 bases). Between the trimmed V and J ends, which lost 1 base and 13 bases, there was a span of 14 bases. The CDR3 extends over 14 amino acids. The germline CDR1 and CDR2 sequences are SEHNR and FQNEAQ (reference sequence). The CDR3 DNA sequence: TGTGCCAGCAGCTTAGGGGGCAGCCTTTCGCCCCTCCACTTT. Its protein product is CASSLGGSLSPLHF.

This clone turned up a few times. CDR3 loop: CASSEAGHQPQHF. For the CDR3, the DNA is TGTGCCAGCAGTGAAGCGGGGCATCAGCCCCAGCATTTT. The chain carries TRBV6-1 and TRBJ1-5; possible D gene TRBD1, 5 bases. The CDR3 is 13 residues long. Germline V gene lookup returns CDR1 MNHNS and CDR2 SASEGT. Trimming cost V 0 bases and J 5 bases, with 5 bases left between them.

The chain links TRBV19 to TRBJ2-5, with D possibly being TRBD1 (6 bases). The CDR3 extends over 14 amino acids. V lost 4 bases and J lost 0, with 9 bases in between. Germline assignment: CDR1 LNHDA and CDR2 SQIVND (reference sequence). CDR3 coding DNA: TGTGCCAGTAGTAACCGGGACAACCAAGAGACCCAGTACTTC. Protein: CASSNRDNQETQYF. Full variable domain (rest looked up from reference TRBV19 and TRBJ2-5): DGGITQSPKYLFRKEGQNVTLSCEQNLNHDAMYWYRQDPGQGLRLIYYSQIVNDFQKGDIAEGYSVSREKKESFPLTVTSAQKNPTAFYLCASSNRDNQETQYFGPGTRLLVL.

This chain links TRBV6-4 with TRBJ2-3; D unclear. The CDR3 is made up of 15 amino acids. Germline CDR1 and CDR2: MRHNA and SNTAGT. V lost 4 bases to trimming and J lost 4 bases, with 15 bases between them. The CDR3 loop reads CASSAEASGPDTQYF. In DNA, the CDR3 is TGTGCCAGCAGTGCCGAGGCTTCCGGCCCAGATACGCAGTATTTT.

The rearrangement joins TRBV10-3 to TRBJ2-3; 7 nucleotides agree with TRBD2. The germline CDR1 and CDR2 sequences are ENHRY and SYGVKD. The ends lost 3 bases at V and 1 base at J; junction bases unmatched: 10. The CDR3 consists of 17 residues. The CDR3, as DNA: TGTGCCATCAGTGATTGGCTAGCGGATTCTCGCACAGATACGCAGTATTTT. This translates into CAISDWLADSRTDTQYF.